This T cell receptor (beta chain) comes out of a study of T cells in Graves' hyperthyroidism and ophthalmopathy. Study-wide points: A model of 13 V-J features distinguished ophthalmopathy from stable hyperthyroidism.

CDR1 and CDR2 from the germline V gene are SGHVS and FNYEAQ. The CDR3 contains 17 residues. Trimming stripped 5 bases from V and 3 bases from J, with 17 bases between. Graves' hyperthyroidism was deemed stable given no ophthalmopathy progression within 18 months. Thyroid ultrasound and orbital computed tomography, with clinical symptoms and serum thyroxine and TRAb, informed diagnoses. RNA transcripts provided the source from which TCR beta CDR3 regions were amplified. When the TCR CDR3 underwent first-round RT-PCR, the HTBI primer set was used. Each CDR3 protein gets one entry after TCRdb re-called the multiplex PCR reads with MiXCR. This table holds 800,000 or so distinct CDR3 sequences, 38% found once. As to this clonotype: As yet, its antigen is unknown.

The sequenced material came from blood. The chain links TRBV7-6 to TRBJ1-6; maybe TRBD1 (6 bases). The sequence was obtained from a man between 18 and 29 years old with Graves' hyperthyroidism. The CDR3 DNA reads as TGTGCCAGCAGCCCAAGGTCGGAAGGGGGCTATAATTCACCCCTCCACTTT. It encodes CASSPRSEGGYNSPLHF.